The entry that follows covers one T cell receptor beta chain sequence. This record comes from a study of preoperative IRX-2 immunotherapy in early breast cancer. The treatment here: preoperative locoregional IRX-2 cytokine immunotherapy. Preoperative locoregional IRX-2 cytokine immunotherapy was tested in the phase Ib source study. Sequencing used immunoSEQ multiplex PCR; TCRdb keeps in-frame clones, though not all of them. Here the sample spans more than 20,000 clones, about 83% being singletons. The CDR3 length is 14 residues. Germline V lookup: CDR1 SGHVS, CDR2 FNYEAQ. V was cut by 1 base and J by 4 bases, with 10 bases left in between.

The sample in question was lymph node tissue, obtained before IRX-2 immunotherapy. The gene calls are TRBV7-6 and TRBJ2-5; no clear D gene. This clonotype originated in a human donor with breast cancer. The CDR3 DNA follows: TGTGCCAGCAGCTTAGGGTCAGTAGGAGAGACCCAGTACTTC. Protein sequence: CASSLGSVGETQYF.